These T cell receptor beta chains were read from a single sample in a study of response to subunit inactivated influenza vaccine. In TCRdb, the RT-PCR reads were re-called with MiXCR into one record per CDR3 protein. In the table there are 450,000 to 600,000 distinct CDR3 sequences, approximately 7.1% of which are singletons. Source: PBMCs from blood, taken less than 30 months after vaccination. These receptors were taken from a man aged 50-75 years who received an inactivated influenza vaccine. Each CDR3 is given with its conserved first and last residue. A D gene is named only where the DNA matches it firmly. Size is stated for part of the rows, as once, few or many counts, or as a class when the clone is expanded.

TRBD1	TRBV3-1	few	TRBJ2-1	CASNTGGEQFF	TGTGCCAGCAACACAGGGGGAGAGCAGTTCTTC
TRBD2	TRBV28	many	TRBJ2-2	CATCKGLANTGELFF	TGTGCCACCTGTAAGGGACTAGCGAACACCGGGGAGCTGTTTTTT
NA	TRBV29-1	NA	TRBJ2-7	CSVEGTDAYEQYF	TGCAGCGTTGAAGGCACGGACGCCTACGAGCAGTACTTC
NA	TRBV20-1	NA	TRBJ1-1	CSARGQAEAFF	TGCAGTGCCAGAGGGCAGGCTGAAGCTTTCTTT
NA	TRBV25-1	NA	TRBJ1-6	CASTAHGQFNSPLHF	TGTGCCAGCACTGCCCACGGACAGTTTAATTCACCCCTCCACTTT
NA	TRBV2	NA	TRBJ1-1	CASSVREDTEAFF	TGTGCCAGCAGTGTCAGGGAGGACACTGAAGCTTTCTTT
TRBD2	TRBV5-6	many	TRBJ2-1	CASSLGLALADEQFF	TGTGCCAGCAGCTTGGGACTAGCTTTGGCTGATGAGCAGTTCTTC
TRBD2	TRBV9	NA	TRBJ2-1	CASKKGGSSNEQFF	TGTGCCAGCAAAAAGGGAGGGTCCTCCAATGAGCAGTTCTTC
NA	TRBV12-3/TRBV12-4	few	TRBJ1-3	CASSLVYSRAYSSGNTIYF	TGTGCCAGCAGTTTAGTCTATTCCAGGGCTTATAGCTCTGGAAACACCATATATTTT
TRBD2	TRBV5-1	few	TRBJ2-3	CASSLRGLSITDTQYF	TGCGCCAGCAGCCTGAGGGGACTATCCATCACAGATACGCAGTATTTT
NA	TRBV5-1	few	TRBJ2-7	CASSLGPPELDYEQYF	TGCGCCAGCAGCTTGGGCCCACCGGAGTTAGACTACGAGCAGTACTTC
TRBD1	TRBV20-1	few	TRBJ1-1	CSAAGGHTEAFF	TGCAGTGCTGCAGGGGGGCACACTGAAGCTTTCTTT
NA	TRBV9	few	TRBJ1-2	CASSVGRDKNYGYTF	TGTGCCAGCAGCGTAGGACGGGACAAGAACTATGGCTACACCTTC
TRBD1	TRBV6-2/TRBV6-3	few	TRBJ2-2	CASSYSRTGASNTGELFF	TGTGCCAGCAGTTACTCGAGGACAGGGGCCTCTAACACCGGGGAGCTGTTTTTT
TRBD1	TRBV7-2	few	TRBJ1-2	CASSSTGGVYGYTF	TGTGCCAGCAGCTCTACAGGGGGCGTCTATGGCTACACCTTC
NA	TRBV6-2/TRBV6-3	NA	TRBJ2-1	CASSYTTGEQFF	TGTGCCAGCAGTTATACGACGGGGGAGCAGTTCTTC
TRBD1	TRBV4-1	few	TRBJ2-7	CASSLRQGANYEQYF	TGCGCCAGCAGCCTTCGACAGGGGGCGAACTACGAGCAGTACTTC
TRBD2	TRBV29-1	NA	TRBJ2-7	CSVGATGTSGRAYGQYF	TGCAGCGTTGGTGCAACCGGGACTAGCGGGAGGGCTTACGGGCAGTACTTC
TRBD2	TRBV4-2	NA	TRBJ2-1	CASSLVTSGVYNEQFF	TGTGCCAGCAGCCTTGTAACTAGCGGGGTCTACAATGAGCAGTTCTTC